The 26 T cell receptor beta chains below all came from one sample that was sequenced in a study of Ad26.COV2.S vaccination and SARS-CoV-2 variants. Data came from immunoSEQ multiplex PCR; TCRdb stores just in-frame clones and leaves some out. The table has hundreds of thousands of clones, around 90% seen once. Specified treatment: over 15 received Ad26.COV2.S at low or high dose, single or two shots; 5 received placebo; per-sample allocation not given. Repertoires come from day 63 after the first vaccine or placebo injection. The sample here was peripheral blood, taken in a trial of Ad26.COV2.S vaccine versus placebo. The source of these receptors is a person between 18 and 59 years old who received the Ad26.COV2.S COVID-19 vaccine or a placebo.

This clone has just one count. This chain links TRBV27 with TRBJ2-1, with D uncertain. This CDR3 is 12 amino acids long. V lost 5 bases and J lost 0, with 2 bases in between. Germline loops: CDR1 MNHEY, CDR2 SMNVEV (reference sequence). The CDR3 reads CASSGSYNEQFF. The DNA of the CDR3 is TGTGCCAGCAGTGGCTCCTACAATGAGCAGTTCTTC.

The count of this clone is one. The chain carries TRBV5-1 and TRBJ1-1; D not resolved. V shed 0 bases and J shed 4 bases, with 13 bases lying between them. This CDR3 region has 15 residues. Germline V gene data show CDR1 as SGHRS and CDR2 as YFSETQ. The CDR3 DNA sequence: TGCGCCAGCAGCTTGGTTGTCAGGCCCTCCACTGAAGCTTTCTTT. Its protein is CASSLVVRPSTEAFF.

The gene calls are TRBV7-9 and TRBJ2-7, with 7 positions matching TRBD1. CDR1 and CDR2 (germline): SEHNR, FQNEAQ (reference sequence). Unmatched junction bases numbered 9, after V lost 8 bases and J lost 2 bases. This CDR3 is 14 amino acids long. The CDR3 DNA reads as TGTGCCAGCGCAGACACCGGACAGGCCTACGAGCAGTACTTC. Protein sequence: CASADTGQAYEQYF.

The gene calls are TRBV10-3 and TRBJ2-3; 9 nucleotides line up with TRBD2. The CDR3 length is 13 residues. V was clipped by 10 bases and J by 6 bases; unmatched bases: 8. The germline gives CDR1 ENHRY, CDR2 SYGVKD. CDR3 in amino acids: CATGIAGDDTQYF. CDR3 nucleotides: TGTGCCACCGGGATAGCGGGGGACGATACGCAGTATTTT.

The gene calls are TRBV2 and TRBJ2-2, with TRBD1 matching 8 bases. Trimming removed 4 bases from V and 2 bases from J; junction bases left unmatched: 3. The CDR3 is made up of 15 amino acids. Germline assignment: CDR1 SNHLY and CDR2 FYNNEI. CDR3 nucleotide sequence: TGTGCCAGCAGTGGGACAGGGTTTAACACCGGGGAGCTGTTTTTT. It translates to CASSGTGFNTGELFF.

V and J are TRBV6-5 and TRBJ2-7; no definite D call. Trimming shortened V by 3 bases and J by 6 bases, and 18 bases separated the two germline ends. CDR1 and CDR2 from the germline V gene are MNHEY and SVGAGI. The length of the CDR3 is 15 residues. The DNA for the CDR3 is TGTGCCAGCAGTTATCAGGCAGAAGGCAGGTTCGAGCAGTACTTC. Translating gives CASSYQAEGRFEQYF.

This sequence joins TRBV5-1 and TRBJ1-5; D is unresolved. This CDR3 is built from 15 residues. V was pared by 0 bases and J by 3 bases, with 10 bases between. Germline CDR1 SGHRS, CDR2 YFSETQ. The CDR3 sequence is CASSLDPASNQPQHF. Written as DNA, the CDR3 is TGCGCCAGCAGCTTGGATCCAGCATCCAATCAGCCCCAGCATTTT.

The chain's CDR3 is CASRSPGESSYEQYF. The CDR3 DNA reads as TGTGCCAGTAGGAGCCCGGGGGAATCCTCCTACGAGCAGTACTTC. V is TRBV19 and J is TRBJ2-7; possibly TRBD2 for D (6 bases). CDR1 LNHDA and CDR2 SQIVND come from the germline V gene (reference sequence). Trimming pared 6 bases from V and 0 bases from J, leaving 15 bases between. The CDR3 totals 15 residues. Complete variable domain (other parts from reference TRBV19 and TRBJ2-7): DGGITQSPKYLFRKEGQNVTLSCEQNLNHDAMYWYRQDPGQGLRLIYYSQIVNDFQKGDIAEGYSVSREKKESFPLTVTSAQKNPTAFYLCASRSPGESSYEQYFGPGTRLTVT.

The V gene is TRBV19, the J gene TRBJ1-5, with no clear D. Germline V gene data show CDR1 as LNHDA and CDR2 as SQIVND (reference sequence). Trimming shortened V by 6 bases and J by 3 bases, and 15 bases separated the two germline ends. The CDR3 consists of 15 residues. This CDR3 reads CASRTLRSFNQPQHF. The CDR3 coding sequence is TGTGCCAGTAGGACCCTGAGGAGTTTCAATCAGCCCCAGCATTTT.

CDR3 amino acids: CASGAASGEYTGELFF. In nucleotides, the CDR3 is TGTGCTAGTGGTGCCGCTAGCGGGGAATACACCGGGGAGCTGTTTTTT. The V gene is TRBV12-5, the J gene TRBJ2-2, with 9 bases that match TRBD2. The CDR3 contains 16 residues. The germline V gene has CDR1 LGHNT and CDR2 FRNRAP. J was trimmed by 3 bases and V by 5 bases; bases with no gene match: 7.

The chain recombines TRBV7-8 with TRBJ2-3; possibly TRBD1 for D (6 bases). The CDR3 runs to 14 residues. V was trimmed by 6 bases and J by 2 bases, leaving 12 bases between them. The germline CDR1 and CDR2 sequences are SGHVS and FQNEAQ. The CDR3 sequence is CASRDRWPTDTQYF. DNA of the CDR3: TGTGCCAGCAGAGACAGGTGGCCCACAGATACGCAGTATTTT.

V usage is TRBV24-1 and J usage is TRBJ2-5, with TRBD1 matching over 12 bases. Germline V gene data show CDR1 as KGHDR and CDR2 as SFDVKD. V lost 3 bases, J lost 4 bases, and 5 bases stayed unmatched. The CDR3 totals 16 residues. CDR3 amino acids: CATSDTGTGGRETQYF. CDR3 bases: TGTGCCACCAGTGATACCGGGACAGGGGGCAGAGAGACCCAGTACTTC.

The rearrangement links TRBV4-1 to TRBJ2-1, with a tentative D call TRBD1 (6 bases). This CDR3 region has 15 residues. Trimming stripped 1 base from V and 9 bases from J, with 16 bases between. Germline V CDR1 and CDR2: MGHRA, YSYEKL. This chain's CDR3 is CASSQAGDRSSEQFF. The CDR3 nucleotides read TGCGCCAGCAGCCAAGCAGGGGATCGGTCAAGTGAGCAGTTCTTC.

The V and J genes are TRBV7-2 and TRBJ2-1; D remains ambiguous. Germline CDR1 SGHTA, CDR2 FQGNSA. CDR3 length: 14 residues. The germline V and J ends were trimmed by 5 bases and 5 bases, with 13 bases remaining between them. The CDR3 here is CASSPQSHNNEQFF. The CDR3 coding sequence is TGTGCCAGCAGCCCCCAGAGCCACAACAATGAGCAGTTCTTC.

The rearrangement links TRBV29-1 to TRBJ2-7, with a weak D call TRBD1 (5 bases). This CDR3 has 13 residues. V was pared by 6 bases and J by 6 bases, with 18 bases between. Per the germline V gene, CDR1 is SQVTM and CDR2 is ANQGSEA. CDR3 sequence: CSVAEIQGSEQYF. CDR3 DNA: TGCAGCGTCGCCGAAATTCAGGGAAGCGAGCAGTACTTC.

The chain employs TRBV6-2 or TRBV6-3 and TRBJ2-1; 7 nucleotides align to TRBD1. Germline V gene sequence: CDR1 MNHEY, CDR2 SVGEGT. The CDR3 consists of 15 residues. The V segment lost 6 bases and the J segment 3 bases; nucleotides outside the gene matches: 8. The CDR3 region has the DNA TGTGCCAGCAGCCTCGGGACAGCGAACTACAATGAGCAGTTCTTC. The encoded protein is CASSLGTANYNEQFF.

This clone was counted once. The chain employs TRBV12-3 or TRBV12-4 and TRBJ1-5, with D unresolved. This CDR3 is 13 amino acids long. Trimming removed 5 bases from V and 0 bases from J, with 5 bases in between. CDR3 residues: CASSQYSNQPQHF. The CDR3 nucleotides read TGTGCCAGCAGTCAGTATAGCAATCAGCCCCAGCATTTT.

This sequence joins TRBV6-5 and TRBJ1-6; perhaps TRBD1 as D (6 bases). V dropped 3 bases and J dropped 7 bases, with 13 bases sitting between them. CDR1 and CDR2 from the germline V gene are MNHEY and SVGAGI. The CDR3 runs 15 residues. DNA for the CDR3: TGTGCCAGCAGTTATGGACAGAGCGTAAATTCACCCCTCCACTTT. Translated: CASSYGQSVNSPLHF.

This chain links TRBV7-2 with TRBJ1-5, with TRBD1 as a possible D gene (5 bases). V was pared by 5 bases and J by 0 bases, with 11 bases between. This CDR3 contains 15 residues. CDR1 is SGHTA and CDR2 is FQGNSA in the germline V gene. This CDR3 is CASSRGLHSNQPQHF. The CDR3 DNA is TGTGCCAGCAGCCGGGGCCTCCATAGCAATCAGCCCCAGCATTTT.

The chain recombines TRBV19 with TRBJ2-1; D remains ambiguous. CDR3 length: 10 residues. Trimming shortened V by 6 bases and J by 6 bases, and 3 bases separated the two germline ends. Germline V gene lookup returns CDR1 LNHDA and CDR2 SQIVND (reference sequence). For the CDR3, the DNA is TGTGCCAGTAGCCTCAATGAGCAGTTCTTC. It codes for CASSLNEQFF.

The chain links TRBV15 to TRBJ1-5, with a possible D match to TRBD1 (5 bases). The CDR3 has 15 amino acids. Germline values: CDR1 LNHNV, CDR2 YYDKDF (reference sequence). V lost 6 bases to trimming and J lost 0 bases, with 12 bases between them. CDR3 protein: CATSKTDYSNQPQHF. The CDR3 nucleotides read TGTGCCACCAGTAAGACAGATTATAGCAATCAGCCCCAGCATTTT. Full variable domain (rest looked up from reference TRBV15 and TRBJ1-5): DAMVIQNPRYQVTQFGKPVTLSCSQTLNHNVMYWYQQKSSQAPKLLFHYYDKDFNNEADTPDNFQSRRPNTSFCFLDIRSPGLGDTAMYLCATSKTDYSNQPQHFGDGTRLSIL.

The chain is built from TRBV9 and TRBJ1-2; D is possibly TRBD1 (6 bases). V was trimmed by 0 bases and J by 1 base, leaving 13 bases between them. Germline CDR1 reads SGDLS; CDR2 reads YYNGEE. This CDR3 has 16 residues. The CDR3 DNA is TGTGCCAGCAGCGTAGAAATGACAGGTCTTAACTATGGCTACACCTTC. It yields the protein CASSVEMTGLNYGYTF.

This chain uses TRBV5-1 with TRBJ1-1, with 7 bases aligning to TRBD1. Germline V CDR1 and CDR2: SGHRS, YFSETQ. Losses at the gene ends were 4 bases for V and 1 base for J; bases not matched to a gene: 4. CDR3 length equals 14 residues. CDR3 DNA sequence: TGCGCCAGCAGCCAACGACAGGGGAACACTGAAGCTTTCTTT. Residues: CASSQRQGNTEAFF.

The chain is built from TRBV30 and TRBJ1-2; possible D gene TRBD1, 6 bases. This CDR3 contains 15 residues. Germline V lookup: CDR1 GTSNPN, CDR2 SVGIG (reference sequence). Trimming took off 0 bases at V and 4 bases at J, with 15 bases between the two ends. CDR3 nucleotides: TGTGCCTGGAGTGTACTTGGGGGGCAAGGCTATGGCTACACCTTC. Encoded protein: CAWSVLGGQGYGYTF.

The rearrangement links TRBV5-1 to TRBJ1-1; the D is unclear. Germline CDR1 and CDR2: SGHRS and YFSETQ. V lost 3 bases to trimming and J lost 2 bases, with 17 bases between them. The CDR3 contains 16 residues. The CDR3: CASSSPAGGKNTEAFF. The DNA for the CDR3 is TGCGCCAGCAGCTCCCCGGCTGGCGGCAAAAACACTGAAGCTTTCTTT.

The chain employs TRBV6-1 and TRBJ1-5, with 8 bases lining up with TRBD1. CDR1 and CDR2 (germline): MNHNS, SASEGT. CDR3 length: 16 amino acids. V trimming: 0 bases; J trimming: 6 bases; junction bases outside the gene matches: 7. The CDR3 DNA sequence: TGTGCCAGCAGTGAAGCGGCCAGGGGGCCCAGTCAGCCCCAGCATTTT. Protein sequence: CASSEAARGPSQPQHF.